The 14 T cell receptor beta chains presented below share a single source sample, sequenced in a study of T-cell reconstitution after alpha-beta-depleted transplantation in children. Molecular barcoding with unique molecular identifiers was used for the TCRbeta library. TCRdb re-called the PCR reads through MiXCR, storing one row per CDR3 protein. The data show around 480,000 distinct CDR3 sequences, approximately 32% seen once. This material consisted of PBMCs from the stem cell graft donor, taken from the stem cell graft. The origin of the receptors is a human donor who donated a stem cell graft to a child with aplastic anemia.

This rearrangement joins TRBV7-7 to TRBJ2-1, with D maybe TRBD1 (5 bases). The CDR3 is 14 amino acids. Trimming removed 1 base from V and 10 bases from J, with 14 bases in between. Germline values: CDR1 SSHAT, CDR2 FNYEAQ (reference sequence). CDR3 coding DNA: TGTGCCAGCAGCTTAGATTTTAGGGGCTCCGAGCAGTTCTTC. Protein sequence: CASSLDFRGSEQFF.

This clonotype came up a few times. V gene TRBV5-1 combines with J gene TRBJ1-4; no definite D call. Trimming pared 1 base from V and 0 bases from J, leaving 7 bases between. CDR3 length equals 15 residues. Germline V lookup: CDR1 SGHRS, CDR2 YFSETQ. In nucleotides, the CDR3 is TGCGCCAGCAGCTTGAGGTCCGCAACTAATGAAAAACTGTTTTTT. Translation: CASSLRSATNEKLFF. Filled out from reference TRBV5-1 and TRBJ1-4, the complete variable domain reads KAGVTQTPRYLIKTRGQQVTLSCSPISGHRSVSWYQQTPGQGLQFLFEYFSETQRNKGNFPGRFSGRQFSNSRSEMNVSTLELGDSALYLCASSLRSATNEKLFFGSGTQLSVL.

This chain connects TRBV7-9 to TRBJ2-3; D gene ambiguous. The V end was cut by 4 bases, the J end by 0 bases, with 11 bases between. This CDR3 comprises 15 residues. Germline lookup yields CDR1 SEHNR and CDR2 FQNEAQ (reference sequence). CDR3 region: CASSSTRVSTDTQYF. CDR3 DNA sequence: TGTGCCAGCAGCTCGACTCGGGTTAGCACAGATACGCAGTATTTT.

In its sample, this clonotype was seen many times. One junction end does not reproduce the germline sequence, and a read error may be involved. This chain links TRBV5-1 with TRBJ2-5; D remains ambiguous. Germline loops: CDR1 SGHRS, CDR2 YFSETQ. This CDR3 contains 14 residues. The CDR3 sequence is CASSLVLSGETQYF. CDR3 nucleotides: TGCGCCAGCAGTTTGGTTCTTTCGGGAGAGACCCAGTACTTC.

This clonotype occurred a few times. This chain links TRBV7-2 with TRBJ2-3; no reliable D call. The CDR3 covers 13 residues. The germline V gene has CDR1 SGHTA and CDR2 FQGNSA. V was trimmed by 5 bases and J by 0 bases, leaving 6 bases between them. CDR3 loop: CASSDPSTDTQYF. The CDR3, as DNA: TGTGCCAGCAGCGACCCTAGCACAGATACGCAGTATTTT.

This clonotype was counted between two and nine times. The genes are TRBV12-3 or TRBV12-4 and TRBJ2-1; possibly TRBD1 or TRBD2 for D (6 bases each). This CDR3 contains 15 residues. V lost 10 bases, J lost 7 bases, and 23 bases lay in between. The chain's CDR3 is CATRERDRGHNEQFF. CDR3 nucleotides: TGTGCCACCAGAGAACGGGACCGGGGGCATAATGAGCAGTTCTTC.

This rearrangement joins TRBV29-1 to TRBJ2-1; 9 bases fit TRBD2. V dropped 5 bases and J dropped 15; count of bases not matched to a gene: 14. Per the germline V gene, CDR1 is SQVTM and CDR2 is ANQGSEA. The CDR3 length is 13 residues. In nucleotides, the CDR3 is TGCAGCGTTATTGGTAGCGGGAGCACCGAGGGGTTCTTC. Its translation is CSVIGSGSTEGFF.

The gene calls are TRBV15 and TRBJ1-1; TRBD1 agrees at 7 bases. The germline V gene encodes CDR1 LNHNV and CDR2 YYDKDF (reference sequence). The V gene end was trimmed by 3 bases and the J gene end by 7 bases; junction bases not matched to a gene: 5. This CDR3 is built from 13 residues. CDR3 residues: CATSRGTDSEAFF. The CDR3 DNA follows: TGTGCCACCAGCAGGGGGACAGATAGTGAAGCTTTCTTT. Drawing the rest from reference TRBV15 and TRBJ1-1, the complete variable domain is DAMVIQNPRYQVTQFGKPVTLSCSQTLNHNVMYWYQQKSSQAPKLLFHYYDKDFNNEADTPDNFQSRRPNTSFCFLDIRSPGLGDTAMYLCATSRGTDSEAFFGQGTRLTVV.

This clonotype was detected only a few times. This chain joins TRBV29-1 and TRBJ2-2; 7 bases are a match to TRBD1. Germline trimming cut 6 bases from V and 0 bases from J; bases unmatched to any gene: 4. Per germline, CDR1 SQVTM and CDR2 ANQGSEA. The CDR3 length is 14 residues. CDR3 protein: CSVEQGTNTGELFF. The DNA for the CDR3 is TGCAGCGTCGAACAGGGGACGAACACCGGGGAGCTGTTTTTT.

The rearrangement joins TRBV12-3 or TRBV12-4 to TRBJ1-2; unclear D gene. The CDR3 has 13 residues. The V and J ends lost 6 bases and 5 bases respectively, with 13 bases between them. As DNA, the CDR3 is TGTGCCAGCAGCGAAGACCTACGGTATGGCTACACCTTC. As protein: CASSEDLRYGYTF.

This clonotype has more than one count but fewer than ten. This rearrangement joins TRBV5-1 to TRBJ2-7; D is perhaps TRBD1 or TRBD2 (6 bases each). Germline CDR1 is SGHRS and CDR2 is YFSETQ. V was trimmed by 5 bases and J by 0 bases, leaving 18 bases between them. This CDR3 has 16 amino acids. The CDR3 spells CASSLRGRQSSYEQYF. The CDR3 bases are TGCGCCAGCAGTTTACGGGGGCGACAGAGCTCCTACGAGCAGTACTTC.

The chain combines TRBV18 with TRBJ1-3; D gene uncertain. Germline CDR1 and CDR2: KGHSH and LQKENI. V lost 3 bases and J 4 bases, leaving 10 bases between the germline ends. The length of the CDR3 is 14 residues. DNA for the CDR3: TGTGCCAGCTCACCGGAGCGGGGAGGAAACACCATATATTTT. It specifies CASSPERGGNTIYF.

This rearrangement joins TRBV20-1 to TRBJ2-3; 15 bases line up with TRBD2. The CDR3 consists of 18 residues. Trimming at V came to 3 bases and at J to 4 bases, leaving 11 bases not matched to a gene. Looked up from germline, CDR1 is DFQATT and CDR2 is SNEGSKA (reference sequence). The CDR3 DNA reads TGCAGTGCTAGCTTTATGGGACTAGCGGGAGGCGGGGCAGATACGCAGTATTTT. This translates into CSASFMGLAGGGADTQYF.

The chain couples TRBV29-1 to TRBJ2-1; 15 bases fit TRBD2. This CDR3 contains 16 residues. Germline V lookup: CDR1 SQVTM, CDR2 ANQGSEA. The ends lost 0 bases at V and 8 bases at J; junction bases unmatched: 5. CDR3 nucleotide sequence: TGCAGCGTTGAAGATCTTGGACTAGCGGGGGGGGATGAGCAGTTCTTC. It yields the protein CSVEDLGLAGGDEQFF.